This passage covers 31 T cell receptor beta chains from one sample sequenced in a study of cytomegalovirus exposure and HLA in healthy donors (dated 2017 in TCRdb). The method behind the library was the immunoSEQ multiplex PCR assay. For the multiplex PCR, a mixture combining 60 forward primers for TCR Vbeta segments and 13 reverse primers for TCR Jbeta segments was used. Drawn from immuneACCESS, this table holds only the in-frame rearrangements with V and J called that TCRdb kept. Clones are partly lost; checked studies trace under half to an unresolved V gene and leave the rest unexplained. For this sample the table gives approximately 170,000 clones, of which roughly 77% were detected only once. The top ten constitute roughly 2.8% of the sample. Sequencing was carried out using PBMCs. The receptors originated from a woman aged 40 to 50 in good health and CMV-seropositive.

The CDR3 sequence: CASSPRGSGYTGELFF. The CDR3 nucleotides read TGTGCCAGCAGCCCGAGGGGTAGCGGGTACACCGGGGAGCTGTTTTTT. The chain joins TRBV7-8 to TRBJ2-2; 7 positions match TRBD2. The CDR3 runs 16 residues. Germline loops: CDR1 SGHVS, CDR2 FQNEAQ. V was clipped by 5 bases and J by 3 bases; unmatched bases: 9.

V and J are TRBV18 and TRBJ2-5; tentatively, D is TRBD2 (5 bases). The DNA matches TRBJ2-7 better at its end, which makes the J call doubtful. This CDR3 spans 14 amino acids. From germline, CDR1 is KGHSH and CDR2 LQKENI. The CDR3 region is CASSKDSNRYEQYF. CDR3 DNA sequence: TGTGCCAGCTCAAAGGACTCTAACCGCTACGAGCAGTACTTC.

On this clone: Additional DNA sequences in this sample encode the identical CDR3. As DNA, the CDR3 is TGTGCCAGTAGTACGCGGACTAGCTCCGAGCAGTACTTC. It encodes CASSTRTSSEQYF. V and J are TRBV19 and TRBJ2-7, with 8 bases identical to TRBD2. The CDR3 runs 13 residues. Trimming at V came to 4 bases and at J to 6 bases, leaving 5 bases not matched to a gene. Germline loops: CDR1 LNHDA, CDR2 SQIVND (reference sequence).

In this sample, this clone turned up a few times. This chain links TRBV4-3 with TRBJ1-1; D is possibly TRBD1 (5 bases). Trimming took 3 bases from V and 0 from J, leaving 14 bases between them. Germline CDR1 and CDR2: LGHNA and YSLEER. The CDR3 is made up of 16 amino acids. The CDR3 DNA sequence: TGCGCCAGCAGCCATATACCCGGGGGAATGAACACTGAAGCTTTCTTT. Protein product: CASSHIPGGMNTEAFF.

The genes are TRBV27 and TRBJ1-3; the D is unclear. Trimming removed 5 bases at V and 0 bases at J, with 14 bases between. The germline V gene encodes CDR1 MNHEY and CDR2 SMNVEV (reference sequence). This CDR3 is built from 16 residues. The CDR3 DNA follows: TGTGCCAGCAGTCCCCTGGGAGTGAACTCTGGAAACACCATATATTTT. Its translation: CASSPLGVNSGNTIYF.

The rearrangement links TRBV7-2 to TRBJ2-1; possible D gene TRBD2, 5 bases. In germline, CDR1 is SGHTA, CDR2 FQGNSA. The V end lost 0 bases, the J end lost 9 bases, and 18 bases lay between the germline ends. The CDR3 extends over 16 amino acids. Here the CDR3 DNA reads TGTGCCAGCAGCTTAGCGGCGAGCGGACTGGGAGTTGAGCAGTTCTTC. Translating it yields CASSLAASGLGVEQFF.

The chain carries TRBV7-2 and TRBJ1-6; D might be TRBD1 (5 bases). Germline-derived CDR1 and CDR2 are SGHTA and FQGNSA. V was shortened by 4 bases and J by 11 bases, with 12 bases between the two germline ends. CDR3 length: 13 residues. The DNA for the CDR3 is TGTGCCAGCAGCTCCTGGGGGGAGGCACCCCTCCACTTT. Protein sequence: CASSSWGEAPLHF.

This clone was counted only a few times. The DNA for the CDR3 is TGTGCTAGTGGTTCCGCGGCCGGGAACGAGCAGTACTTC. Translating it yields CASGSAAGNEQYF. V gene TRBV12-5 combines with J gene TRBJ2-7, with D maybe TRBD2 (5 bases). The CDR3 is 13 residues long. V shed 4 bases and J shed 5 bases, with 12 bases lying between them. The germline V gene encodes CDR1 LGHNT and CDR2 FRNRAP. The full variable domain, in which reference TRBV12-5 and TRBJ2-7 provide the parts outside the CDR3, is DARVTQTPRHKVTEMGQEVTMRCQPILGHNTVFWYRQTMMQGLELLAYFRNRAPLDDSGMPKDRFSAEMPDATLATLKIQPSEPRDSAVYFCASGSAAGNEQYFGPGTRLTVT.

This chain joins TRBV7-2 and TRBJ1-2, with D possibly matching TRBD1 (6 bases). From germline, CDR1 is SGHTA and CDR2 FQGNSA. This CDR3 is 13 amino acids long. V was shortened by 3 bases and J by 4 bases, with 9 bases between the two germline ends. The CDR3 here is CASSLSGVYGYTF. CDR3 in DNA: TGTGCCAGCAGCTTGTCAGGGGTCTATGGCTACACCTTC.

The chain combines TRBV19 with TRBJ1-1, with 9 bases aligning to TRBD1. The CDR3 length is 15 residues. Trimming removed 5 bases from V and 1 base from J; junction bases left unmatched: 5. The germline CDR1 and CDR2 sequences are LNHDA and SQIVND (reference sequence). This CDR3 is CASSAGQGKNTEAFF. The CDR3 DNA reads as TGTGCCAGTAGTGCCGGACAGGGGAAGAACACTGAAGCTTTCTTT. Based on the CDR3 plus reference TRBV19 and TRBJ1-1, the full variable domain is DGGITQSPKYLFRKEGQNVTLSCEQNLNHDAMYWYRQDPGQGLRLIYYSQIVNDFQKGDIAEGYSVSREKKESFPLTVTSAQKNPTAFYLCASSAGQGKNTEAFFGQGTRLTVV.

The chain combines TRBV7-9 with TRBJ2-2; TRBD2 agrees at 12 bases. The CDR3 spans 16 residues. Losses at the gene ends were 5 bases for V and 6 bases for J; bases not matched to a gene: 7. Germline CDR1 reads SEHNR; CDR2 reads FQNEAQ (reference sequence). The CDR3 protein is CASSPLAGGPSGELFF. Here the CDR3 DNA reads TGTGCCAGCAGCCCCCTAGCGGGGGGGCCATCCGGGGAGCTGTTTTTT.

This clone appeared a single time. The rearrangement joins TRBV4-3 to TRBJ1-1; 7 bases map to TRBD1. The CDR3 totals 15 residues. Germline CDR1 LGHNA, CDR2 YSLEER. The ends lost 3 bases at V and 1 base at J; junction bases unmatched: 5. The CDR3 nucleotides read TGCGCCAGCAGCCATACGGACAGGCAGAACACTGAAGCTTTCTTT. The encoded protein is CASSHTDRQNTEAFF.

This sequence joins TRBV6-6 and TRBJ1-5; possible D gene TRBD1, 6 bases. The germline CDR1 and CDR2 sequences are MNHNY and SVGAGI (reference sequence). V dropped 6 bases and J dropped 2 bases, with 17 bases sitting between them. This CDR3 region has 16 residues. The CDR3 here is CASSSPQGLGNQPQHF. In nucleotides, the CDR3 is TGTGCCAGCAGCTCGCCACAGGGTTTGGGCAATCAGCCCCAGCATTTT.

The rearrangement uses TRBV7-2 and TRBJ1-1, with D possibly matching TRBD1 (5 bases). CDR1 is SGHTA, CDR2 FQGNSA, per germline. CDR3 length: 12 residues. V was clipped by 8 bases and J by 4 bases, with 11 bases between them. CDR3 bases: TGTGCCAGCGGGGGGAGGGCCACTGAAGCTTTCTTT. Protein product: CASGGRATEAFF.

This chain uses TRBV2 with TRBJ1-4; 9 nucleotides align to TRBD1. The CDR3 has 14 amino acids. The V and J ends lost 6 bases and 6 bases, in that order; junction bases with no gene match: 5. Looked up from germline, CDR1 is SNHLY and CDR2 is FYNNEI. As DNA, the CDR3 is TGTGCCAGCAGCTACAGGACAGGGGATGAAAAACTGTTTTTT. Amino acid sequence: CASSYRTGDEKLFF.

The table lists this clone with a few counts. The chain carries TRBV30 and TRBJ1-1; D is possibly TRBD1 (5 bases). The germline V gene encodes CDR1 GTSNPN and CDR2 SVGIG (reference sequence). CDR3 size: 12 residues. The germline V and J ends were trimmed by 5 bases and 0 bases, with 7 bases remaining between them. In DNA, the CDR3 is TGTGCCTGGGCAGGGATGAACACTGAAGCTTTCTTT. It translates to CAWAGMNTEAFF.

This sequence joins TRBV9 and TRBJ2-3, with D perhaps TRBD2 (5 bases). V was cut by 5 bases and J by 3 bases, with 16 bases left in between. CDR3 length: 15 residues. Germline loops: CDR1 SGDLS, CDR2 YYNGEE. The CDR3 here is CASRPGFGVTDTQYF. The CDR3 nucleotides read TGTGCCAGCAGACCCGGGTTCGGGGTAACAGATACGCAGTATTTT.

J is TRBJ2-4 and V is TRBV5-6, with TRBD2 matching over 14 bases. Looked up from germline, CDR1 is SGHDT and CDR2 is YYEEEE. Trimming took 4 bases from V and 5 from J; bases not matched to a gene: 5. The CDR3 extends over 16 amino acids. The CDR3 nucleotides read TGTGCCAGCAGCACCGGACTAGCGGGGGGACAAAACATTCAGTACTTC. This sequence encodes CASSTGLAGGQNIQYF. Drawing the rest from reference TRBV5-6 and TRBJ2-4, the complete variable domain is DAGVTQSPTHLIKTRGQQVTLRCSPKSGHDTVSWYQQALGQGPQFIFQYYEEEERQRGNFPDRFSGHQFPNYSSELNVNALLLGDSALYLCASSTGLAGGQNIQYFGAGTRLSVL.

The chain links TRBV28 to TRBJ2-3; perhaps TRBD2 as D (5 bases). CDR3 size: 15 residues. Germline V gene sequence: CDR1 MDHEN, CDR2 SYDVKM. V was pared by 5 bases and J by 4 bases, with 16 bases between. The DNA of the CDR3 is TGTGCCAGCAGTGCTTACGGGCCCGGGGCAGATACGCAGTATTTT. Its translation: CASSAYGPGADTQYF. The complete variable domain, with remaining parts taken from reference TRBV28 and TRBJ2-3, reads DVKVTQSSRYLVKRTGEKVFLECVQDMDHENMFWYRQDPGLGLRLIYFSYDVKMKEKGDIPEGYSVSREKKERFSLILESASTNQTSMYLCASSAYGPGADTQYFGPGTRLTVL.

The chain recombines TRBV5-1 with TRBJ2-7, with 8 bases matching TRBD1. Unmatched junction bases numbered 4, after V lost 4 bases and J lost 1 base. This CDR3 region has 14 residues. The germline V gene has CDR1 SGHRS and CDR2 YFSETQ. The DNA for the CDR3 is TGCGCCAGCAGCCACGGGACAGGTTCCTACGAGCAGTACTTC. This sequence encodes CASSHGTGSYEQYF. Together with reference TRBV5-1 and TRBJ2-7, the CDR3 gives the full variable domain: KAGVTQTPRYLIKTRGQQVTLSCSPISGHRSVSWYQQTPGQGLQFLFEYFSETQRNKGNFPGRFSGRQFSNSRSEMNVSTLELGDSALYLCASSHGTGSYEQYFGPGTRLTVT.

For the CDR3, the DNA is TGTGCCAGTAGTGTGGACAGGGGGTCTGGCAATCAGCCCCAGCATTTT. This sequence encodes CASSVDRGSGNQPQHF. The chain has TRBV19 and TRBJ1-5; 10 bases agree with TRBD1. The CDR3 is made up of 16 amino acids. The trim removed 5 bases at V and 2 bases at J, leaving 6 bases unmatched. Germline V gives CDR1 LNHDA, CDR2 SQIVND (reference sequence). The variable domain in full, with the rest retrieved from reference TRBV19 and TRBJ1-5, is DGGITQSPKYLFRKEGQNVTLSCEQNLNHDAMYWYRQDPGQGLRLIYYSQIVNDFQKGDIAEGYSVSREKKESFPLTVTSAQKNPTAFYLCASSVDRGSGNQPQHFGDGTRLSIL.

This rearrangement joins TRBV14 to TRBJ2-7, with D possibly matching TRBD2 (5 bases). There are 14 residues in the CDR3. The germline gives CDR1 SGHDN, CDR2 FVKESK. V lost 0 bases and J lost 2, with 8 bases in between. DNA for the CDR3: TGTGCCAGCAGCCAAGATTCGGGGACCTACGAGCAGTACTTC. This gives the protein CASSQDSGTYEQYF.

The V gene is TRBV30, the J gene TRBJ2-2, with a weak D call TRBD1 (6 bases). CDR1 is GTSNPN and CDR2 is SVGIG in the germline V gene (reference sequence). V was clipped by 4 bases and J by 2 bases, with 11 bases between them. CDR3 length: 14 residues. CDR3 sequence: CAWTTGPNTGELFF. CDR3 DNA sequence: TGTGCCTGGACAACAGGGCCCAACACCGGGGAGCTGTTTTTT.

This chain links TRBV6-5 with TRBJ2-1; 12 bases map to TRBD2. The CDR3 has 14 residues. Germline assignment: CDR1 MNHEY and CDR2 SVGAGI. J gave up 4 bases and V 8 bases, and 3 bases lay outside the gene matches. The CDR3 DNA follows: TGTGCCAGCCGGACTAGCGGGACATACAATGAGCAGTTCTTC. This encodes CASRTSGTYNEQFF.

This chain connects TRBV6-6 to TRBJ2-7; D gene unclear. V was shortened by 4 bases and J by 4 bases, with 14 bases between the two germline ends. CDR1 is MNHNY and CDR2 is SVGAGI in the germline V gene (reference sequence). This CDR3 has 14 amino acids. For the CDR3, the DNA is TGTGCCAGCAGTTCCGTACTACTTACTTACGAGCAGTACTTC. It specifies CASSSVLLTYEQYF.

The chain joins TRBV9 to TRBJ2-2; a weak D match, TRBD2 (5 bases). Per the germline V gene, CDR1 is SGDLS and CDR2 is YYNGEE. V lost 0 bases and J lost 1, with 10 bases in between. The CDR3 is made up of 16 amino acids. The DNA for the CDR3 is TGTGCCAGCAGCGTAGCTACGGGGTGGAACACCGGGGAGCTGTTTTTT. This translates into CASSVATGWNTGELFF.

The J gene is TRBJ2-5, the V gene TRBV2; TRBD1 is a possible D gene (6 bases). The DNA end is a closer match to TRBJ2-7, so the J assignment may be wrong. The germline gives CDR1 SNHLY, CDR2 FYNNEI. CDR3 size: 15 residues. For the CDR3, the DNA is TGTGCCAGCAGGACCAACAGGGACCCTTCCTACGAGCAGTACTTC. Its translation is CASRTNRDPSYEQYF.

The V gene is TRBV30, the J gene TRBJ2-3; D not resolved. CDR1 is GTSNPN, CDR2 SVGIG, per germline (reference sequence). Trimming took off 5 bases at V and 0 bases at J, with 6 bases between the two ends. The length of the CDR3 is 12 residues. In DNA form, the CDR3 reads TGTGCCTGGTGCGGTAGCACAGATACGCAGTATTTT. This translates into CAWCGSTDTQYF.

CDR3 in DNA: TGTGCCAGCAGAAGACTAGCGTATGCCCATGAGCAGTTCTTC. Residues: CASRRLAYAHEQFF. The rearrangement joins TRBV27 to TRBJ2-1; 8 bases are a match to TRBD2. The CDR3 consists of 14 residues. Germline V gives CDR1 MNHEY, CDR2 SMNVEV (reference sequence). The junction had 9 bases not matched to a gene; V was cut back by 6 bases and J by 8 bases.

In this sample, this clone turned up a few times. The chain carries TRBV10-1 and TRBJ1-1; D gene ambiguous. Trimming shortened V by 7 bases and J by 4 bases, and 7 bases separated the two germline ends. This CDR3 spans 11 amino acids. Germline lookup yields CDR1 WNHNN and CDR2 SYGVQD (reference sequence). The CDR3 spells CASKAGTEAFF. In nucleotides, the CDR3 is TGCGCCAGCAAGGCGGGCACTGAAGCTTTCTTT.

The genes are TRBV7-9 and TRBJ2-3, with D tentatively TRBD2 (5 bases). The germline CDR1 and CDR2 sequences are SEHNR and FQNEAQ (reference sequence). V was shortened by 5 bases and J by 10 bases, with 22 bases between the two germline ends. The CDR3 has 15 residues. This chain's CDR3 is CASSPVGASRDPQYF. The CDR3 DNA sequence: TGTGCCAGCAGCCCCGTCGGCGCCTCGAGGGATCCGCAGTATTTT.